These 3 T cell receptor beta chains share one sample of origin, sequenced in a study of blood T cells in healthy people across ages. A second PCR of 7 to 11 cycles used a sample-barcoded 5' primer and a J-beta primer mix. One entry per CDR3 protein, called by TCRdb with MiXCR from the 5' RACE reads. The top ten hold approximately 24% of the sample, which has about 760,000 distinct CDR3 sequences, just over 55% seen once. The sequenced sample was blood. These receptors were collected from a man between 35 and 55 years old in good health.

V gene TRBV6-2 or TRBV6-3 combines with J gene TRBJ2-1, with D unclear. The germline V gene has CDR1 MNHEY and CDR2 SVGEGT. The CDR3 length is 18 residues. V lost 1 base and J lost 6, with 22 bases in between. CDR3 loop: CASSYYGTNSAIRNEQFF. CDR3 bases: TGTGCCAGCAGTTACTATGGAACGAACAGTGCTATACGCAATGAGCAGTTCTTC.

In this sample, this clonotype turned up a few times. This chain uses TRBV3-1 with TRBJ2-1; D perhaps matches TRBD1 (6 bases). Looked up from germline, CDR1 is LGHDT and CDR2 is YNNKEL (reference sequence). The V end was cut by 4 bases, the J end by 3 bases, with 16 bases between. CDR3 length equals 16 residues. CDR3 in DNA: TGTGCCAGCAGCCTCGGCCACGGGACACACTACAATGAGCAGTTCTTC. Amino acid sequence: CASSLGHGTHYNEQFF.

The chain links TRBV4-2 to TRBJ2-4, with 8 bases identical to TRBD2. With V trimmed by 3 bases and J by 1 base, 5 bases remained unmatched. Germline CDR1 is LGHNA and CDR2 is YNFKEQ. CDR3 length: 16 amino acids. DNA for the CDR3: TGTGCCAGCAGCCAGGAGACTAGCGAGGCCAAAAACATTCAGTACTTC. This sequence encodes CASSQETSEAKNIQYF.